The rows below give T cell receptor beta chains drawn from one sample of a study of shared clonotypes between healthy human individuals. The assay was immunoSEQ multiplex PCR, and TCRdb's table has in-frame clones only and misses some. Here the sample spans a few million clones, just over 90% being singletons. Sequenced input: naive CD4+ T cells sorted from blood. All receptors derive from a man between 18 and 35 years old in good health. CDR3s include the opening cysteine and the closing phenylalanine or tryptophan. The D gene is left open where the match is weak. Some rows mark clone size as missing; the rest say once, few, many or name a class of expanded clone.

CDR3 DNA: TGTGCCAGCAGTGAAGCCCCAGGGCTAGCGGTCTACGAGCAGTACTTC; CDR3 protein: CASSEAPGLAVYEQYF; V gene: TRBV2; clone size: -; D gene: TRBD2; J gene: TRBJ2-7; CDR3 length: 16
CDR3 DNA: TGTGCCACCAGAGACAGAAGCTCCTACGAGCAGTACTTC; CDR3 protein: CATRDRSSYEQYF; V gene: TRBV6-5; clone size: -; D gene: -; J gene: TRBJ2-7; CDR3 length: 13
CDR3 DNA: TGTGCCATCAGTGAGTCGAGGGCAGGGGGGGTCGAAGATGGCTACACCTTC; CDR3 protein: CAISESRAGGVEDGYTF; V gene: TRBV10-3; clone size: -; D gene: TRBD1; J gene: TRBJ1-2; CDR3 length: 17
CDR3 DNA: TGTGCCAGCAGTGCCTCCGGGACAGTTGTAACCGGGGAGCTGTTTTTT; CDR3 protein: CASSASGTVVTGELFF; V gene: TRBV6-1; clone size: -; D gene: TRBD1; J gene: TRBJ2-2; CDR3 length: 16
CDR3 DNA: TGTGCCAGCAGCGCAGCAGTGACTGGGGGCTCCGAGCAGTACTTC; CDR3 protein: CASSAAVTGGSEQYF; V gene: TRBV9; clone size: -; D gene: -; J gene: TRBJ2-7; CDR3 length: 15
CDR3 DNA: TGTGCCAGCGCGAACAGGGGGACCTACGAGCAGTACTTC; CDR3 protein: CASANRGTYEQYF; V gene: TRBV6-6; clone size: -; D gene: TRBD1; J gene: TRBJ2-7; CDR3 length: 13
CDR3 DNA: TGTGCCAGCAGCGTAGTTGTGGGGGCGGGCACCGGGGAGCTGTTTTTT; CDR3 protein: CASSVVVGAGTGELFF; V gene: TRBV9; clone size: -; D gene: -; J gene: TRBJ2-2; CDR3 length: 16
CDR3 DNA: TGTGCCAGCAGCCTCGGGACTAGCGGGAGTCACGAGCAGTACTTC; CDR3 protein: CASSLGTSGSHEQYF; V gene: TRBV7-9; clone size: -; D gene: TRBD2; J gene: TRBJ2-7; CDR3 length: 15
CDR3 DNA: TGTGCCAGCAGCCCCCCCATGAACACTGAAGCTTTCTTT; CDR3 protein: CASSPPMNTEAFF; V gene: TRBV7-9; clone size: -; D gene: -; J gene: TRBJ1-1; CDR3 length: 13
CDR3 DNA: TGTGCCAGCTCTAGTGGGGCTGGGGCCAACGTCCTGACTTTC; CDR3 protein: CASSSGAGANVLTF; V gene: TRBV6-5; clone size: once; D gene: -; J gene: TRBJ2-6; CDR3 length: 14
CDR3 DNA: TGTGCCAGCAGCATCTCCCGGGGAAACACCGGGGAGCTGTTTTTT; CDR3 protein: CASSISRGNTGELFF; V gene: TRBV7-6; clone size: once; D gene: -; J gene: TRBJ2-2; CDR3 length: 15
CDR3 DNA: TGCAGCGTTGCCGTGCAGGGGGGCAATCAGCCCCAGCATTTT; CDR3 protein: CSVAVQGGNQPQHF; V gene: TRBV29-1; clone size: -; D gene: TRBD1; J gene: TRBJ1-5; CDR3 length: 14
CDR3 DNA: TGTGCCAGCAGCTTAAAACGATACTCCCAGCGGGAGGATAAACCGCTCTCCGAGCAGTACTTC; CDR3 protein: CASSLKRYSQREDKPLSEQYF; V gene: TRBV7-8; clone size: once; D gene: TRBD2; J gene: TRBJ2-7; CDR3 length: 21
CDR3 DNA: TGTGCCTGGGGCGTAGGACTAGCGAGTGAGACCCAGTACTTC; CDR3 protein: CAWGVGLASETQYF; V gene: TRBV30; clone size: -; D gene: TRBD2; J gene: TRBJ2-5; CDR3 length: 14
CDR3 DNA: TGTGCCAGCAGCTTGTCGGGGTATAGCAATCAGCCCCAGCATTTT; CDR3 protein: CASSLSGYSNQPQHF; V gene: TRBV5-6; clone size: -; D gene: -; J gene: TRBJ1-5; CDR3 length: 15
CDR3 DNA: TGTGCCATCGGAGGGGGAAGTGCCTCTGGAAACACCATATATTTT; CDR3 protein: CAIGGGSASGNTIYF; V gene: TRBV10-3; clone size: -; D gene: -; J gene: TRBJ1-3; CDR3 length: 15
CDR3 DNA: TGCGCCAGCAGCTTGGAGGCGGACTCCTATAATTCACCCCTCCACTTT; CDR3 protein: CASSLEADSYNSPLHF; V gene: TRBV5-1; clone size: -; D gene: -; J gene: TRBJ1-6; CDR3 length: 16
CDR3 DNA: TGTGCCAGCAGCGGACGGGGAGGCGGGGAGCTGTTTTTT; CDR3 protein: CASSGRGGGELFF; V gene: TRBV9; clone size: -; D gene: -; J gene: TRBJ2-2; CDR3 length: 13
CDR3 DNA: TGCGCCACTCGGGGGGGAGACGGCAGGGACGAGCAGTACTTC; CDR3 protein: CATRGGDGRDEQYF; V gene: TRBV5-1; clone size: -; D gene: TRBD2; J gene: TRBJ2-7; CDR3 length: 14
CDR3 DNA: TGTGCCAGTACCGTCGGGACCGGAACAGATAACTATGGCTACACCTTC; CDR3 protein: CASTVGTGTDNYGYTF; V gene: TRBV19; clone size: -; D gene: -; J gene: TRBJ1-2; CDR3 length: 16
CDR3 DNA: TGTGCCTGGAGTGGATCCTATAATTCACCCCTCCACTTT; CDR3 protein: CAWSGSYNSPLHF; V gene: TRBV30; clone size: -; D gene: -; J gene: TRBJ1-6; CDR3 length: 13
CDR3 DNA: TGTGCCAGCAGTTCGGGGGGGATGACCTACAATGAGCAGTTCTTC; CDR3 protein: CASSSGGMTYNEQFF; V gene: TRBV11-3; clone size: -; D gene: TRBD2; J gene: TRBJ2-1; CDR3 length: 15
CDR3 DNA: TGTGCCAGCAGCGTGACAGAAAATTATGGCTACACCTTC; CDR3 protein: CASSVTENYGYTF; V gene: TRBV5-5; clone size: -; D gene: -; J gene: TRBJ1-2; CDR3 length: 13
CDR3 DNA: TGCGCCAGCAGCTTGGCGTCGTCTAGCGGTAATCAAGAGACCCAGTACTTC; CDR3 protein: CASSLASSSGNQETQYF; V gene: TRBV5-1; clone size: -; D gene: TRBD2; J gene: TRBJ2-5; CDR3 length: 17
CDR3 DNA: TGCGCCAGCAGCGATACCTACGAGCAGTACTTC; CDR3 protein: CASSDTYEQYF; V gene: TRBV5-1; clone size: -; D gene: -; J gene: TRBJ2-7; CDR3 length: 11
CDR3 DNA: TGTGCCAGCTCACCCGGGGACAGGCGGGGCGAGCAGTACTTC; CDR3 protein: CASSPGDRRGEQYF; V gene: TRBV18; clone size: -; D gene: TRBD1; J gene: TRBJ2-7; CDR3 length: 14
CDR3 DNA: TGTGCCATCGGACCCAAGGGGCGGGGCAGCACAGATACGCAGTATTTT; CDR3 protein: CAIGPKGRGSTDTQYF; V gene: TRBV10-3; clone size: -; D gene: -; J gene: TRBJ2-3; CDR3 length: 16
CDR3 DNA: TGTGCCAGCAGCTCTCGACTAGCGGGGTTGGGAGAGACCCAGTACTTC; CDR3 protein: CASSSRLAGLGETQYF; V gene: TRBV11-2; clone size: -; D gene: TRBD2; J gene: TRBJ2-5; CDR3 length: 16
CDR3 DNA: TGTGCCAGCAGCGTAGCTAGCGGGGGGCTCCAAGAGACCCAGTACTTC; CDR3 protein: CASSVASGGLQETQYF; V gene: TRBV9; clone size: -; D gene: TRBD2; J gene: TRBJ2-5; CDR3 length: 16
CDR3 DNA: TGTGCCAGCAGTCCGACAGGGACGGGCGAGCAGTACTTC; CDR3 protein: CASSPTGTGEQYF; V gene: TRBV2; clone size: -; D gene: TRBD1; J gene: TRBJ2-7; CDR3 length: 13
CDR3 DNA: TGTGCCACCGGGTGGGAGTCTAACACCGGGGAGCTGTTTTTT; CDR3 protein: CATGWESNTGELFF; V gene: TRBV15; clone size: -; D gene: -; J gene: TRBJ2-2; CDR3 length: 14
CDR3 DNA: TGCGCCAGCAGCTTGGGCCCCGCAGGGCCCAATCAGCCCCAGCATTTT; CDR3 protein: CASSLGPAGPNQPQHF; V gene: TRBV5-1; clone size: -; D gene: -; J gene: TRBJ1-5; CDR3 length: 16
CDR3 DNA: TGTGCCAGCAGTTACTCTCCCGGCTCTGGGGCCAACGTCCTGACTTTC; CDR3 protein: CASSYSPGSGANVLTF; V gene: TRBV6-6; clone size: -; D gene: -; J gene: TRBJ2-6; CDR3 length: 16
CDR3 DNA: TGCAGCTTCCTGGGACTAGCTAACTATGGCTACACCTTC; CDR3 protein: CSFLGLANYGYTF; V gene: TRBV29-1; clone size: once; D gene: -; J gene: TRBJ1-2; CDR3 length: 13
CDR3 DNA: TGTGCCATCAGTGATCGGACAGGGTCCGGAGAGACCCAGTACTTC; CDR3 protein: CAISDRTGSGETQYF; V gene: TRBV10-3; clone size: -; D gene: TRBD1; J gene: TRBJ2-5; CDR3 length: 15
CDR3 DNA: TGTGCCAGCAGCAACGGGGGGGCCCGCACAGATACGCAGTATTTT; CDR3 protein: CASSNGGARTDTQYF; V gene: TRBV7-3; clone size: -; D gene: TRBD2; J gene: TRBJ2-3; CDR3 length: 15
CDR3 DNA: TGTGCCAGCAGCGGCATGTCGGGAGGTTTAGATACGCAGTATTTT; CDR3 protein: CASSGMSGGLDTQYF; V gene: TRBV11-3; clone size: once; D gene: TRBD2; J gene: TRBJ2-3; CDR3 length: 15